This T cell receptor beta chain was documented in a study of T cell responses to AZD1222 COVID-19 vaccine. Worth noting for this clone: Its antigen is unknown.

Sequencing was performed with immunoSEQ multiplex PCR; in TCRdb, only in-frame clones are kept and a portion is missing. Altogether under 130,000 clones are present, around nine tenths being singletons, with the ten largest covering approximately 22%. The CDR3 runs to 14 residues. V gave up 5 bases and J gave up 0 bases, with 7 bases separating them. The germline V gene encodes CDR1 LNHDA and CDR2 SQIVND (reference sequence). Study findings and constraints: At 160-218 and 743-854, vaccine-associated CD4 TCRs were dominant, and they spanned spike. Donors in the cohort were predominantly white British and more often female, and clonal diversity was possibly underestimated. Targeting of unmutated variant regions was reportedly seen in nearly half of spike-specific TCRs.

The TCR was taken from an adult in good health. This sequence joins TRBV19 and TRBJ1-4; D unresolved. The starting material was peripheral blood, obtained on day 0 of AZD1222 vaccination. The chain's CDR3 is CASSSGTTNEKLFF. In nucleotides, the CDR3 is TGTGCCAGTAGTTCGGGAACAACTAATGAAAAACTGTTTTTT.